The next 20 T cell receptor beta chains were all read from a single sample in a study of T cells after yellow fever vaccination. MiXCR, run by TCRdb on the 5' RACE reads, gives a single entry per CDR3 protein. The table records 250,000 or so distinct CDR3 sequences, about 3.7% of them present only once. The sequencing here drew on PBMCs, taken 15 days after the yellow fever booster vaccination. These receptor sequences come from a man between 18 and 35 years old who received the YFV17D yellow fever vaccine.

This clonotype appeared many times. V usage is TRBV11-2 and J usage is TRBJ1-4; D unresolved. Germline CDR1 and CDR2: SGHAT and FQNNGV. Trimming took 5 bases from V and 8 from J, leaving 12 bases between them. The CDR3 spans 13 residues. The CDR3 DNA reads as TGTGCCAGCAGCCTAGGATATGGGGAAAAACTGTTTTTT. Protein: CASSLGYGEKLFF.

This clonotype was recorded many times. The chain combines TRBV5-5 with TRBJ2-1; D may be TRBD1 or TRBD2 (5 bases each). V was clipped by 1 base and J by 0 bases, with 8 bases between them. The CDR3 runs to 15 residues. The germline V gene has CDR1 SGHKS and CDR2 YYEKEE (reference sequence). The CDR3 DNA sequence: TGTGCCAGCAGCTTGTTGGGGGACTCCTACAATGAGCAGTTCTTC. Encoded protein: CASSLLGDSYNEQFF.

This clonotype has a count of ten or more. The CDR3 nucleotides read TGTGCTAGCAGCTCTTACGAGACAGACCCGTACGAGCAGTACGTC. Translated: CASSSYETDPYEQYV. The chain carries TRBV7-7 and TRBJ2-7; TRBD1 might be the D (5 bases). CDR1 SSHAT and CDR2 FNYEAQ come from the germline V gene (reference sequence). The CDR3 length is 15 residues.

This clonotype was seen at least ten times. J is TRBJ1-6 and V is TRBV12-3 or TRBV12-4; 7 bases align to TRBD1. The length of the CDR3 is 13 residues. The V segment lost 5 bases and the J segment 8 bases; nucleotides outside the gene matches: 3. CDR3 region: CASSNRGDSPLHF. CDR3 DNA: TGTGCCAGCAGTAACAGGGGTGATTCACCCCTCCACTTT.

This clonotype was detected a few times. Because the CDR3's place on the DNA is in doubt, the DNA is left out and the CDR3 is given as listed by TCRdb. V usage is TRBV6-2 or TRBV6-3 and J usage is TRBJ1-5; the table calls TRBD1, which could not be checked here. The germline gives CDR1 MNHEY, CDR2 SVGEGT. The CDR3 numbers 16 amino acids, ends counted. Here the CDR3 reads CASSTSQGAPNQPQHF.

The sample holds many counts of this clonotype. V usage is TRBV7-2 and J usage is TRBJ2-1; TRBD2 matches 10 bases. CDR1 and CDR2 from the germline V gene are SGHTA and FQGNSA. The ends lost 5 bases at V and 4 bases at J; junction bases unmatched: 5. CDR3 length equals 15 residues. The DNA of the CDR3 is TGTGCCAGCAGCGAGGGACTAGCGCGGTACAATGAGCAGTTCTTC. It encodes CASSEGLARYNEQFF.

Concerning this clonotype: A read error may be the cause here, since a much bigger clone is one base away. The gene calls are TRBV5-1 and TRBJ2-5, with D possibly matching TRBD2 (6 bases). Trimming left V 5 bases short and J 2 bases short, with 10 bases between. Germline CDR1 is SGHRS and CDR2 is YFSETQ. This CDR3 has 13 residues. The CDR3 loop is CASRRGYQETQYF. CDR3 DNA: TGCGCCAGCAGACGGGGGTATCAAGAGACCCAGTACTTC.

This clonotype showed up many times. The chain recombines TRBV12-3 or TRBV12-4 with TRBJ1-1; 11 bases agree with TRBD1. The CDR3 is 13 residues long. Losses at the gene ends were 5 bases for V and 10 bases for J; bases not matched to a gene: 6. CDR3 bases: TGTGCCAGCAGTCCACAGGACAGGGGGCTAGCTTTCTTT. It encodes CASSPQDRGLAFF.

This clonotype was seen many times. V and J are TRBV20-1 and TRBJ2-5; TRBD1 matches 7 bases. This CDR3 region has 14 residues. CDR1 DFQATT and CDR2 SNEGSKA come from the germline V gene (reference sequence). V shed 1 base, J shed 4 bases, and the junction held 6 bases outside the gene matches. The CDR3 sequence: CSARGRTGLETQYF. CDR3 nucleotides: TGCAGTGCTAGAGGCCGGACAGGATTAGAGACCCAGTACTTC.

This clonotype was seen ten or more times. The rearrangement joins TRBV20-1 to TRBJ2-3, with TRBD2 matching 9 bases. Per the germline V gene, CDR1 is DFQATT and CDR2 is SNEGSKA (reference sequence). V gave up 5 bases and J gave up 5 bases; unmatched junction bases: 11. CDR3 length: 15 residues. The CDR3 region is CSAPPVAGVGDTQYF. As DNA, the CDR3 is TGCAGTGCTCCCCCTGTAGCGGGGGTCGGAGATACGCAGTATTTT.

This clonotype was seen ten or more times. The chain employs TRBV7-2 and TRBJ2-1; D may be TRBD1 or TRBD2 (6 bases each). Germline V gene sequence: CDR1 SGHTA, CDR2 FQGNSA. The CDR3 consists of 16 residues. The V and J ends lost 4 bases and 0 bases respectively, with 13 bases between them. CDR3 loop: CASSSYRGASYNEQFF. In DNA, the CDR3 is TGTGCCAGCAGCTCGTATAGGGGGGCCTCCTACAATGAGCAGTTCTTC.

This clonotype was picked up many times. The genes are TRBV24-1 and TRBJ2-3; tentative D call: TRBD2 (5 bases). CDR3 length: 13 amino acids. With 5 bases removed from V and 1 base from J, the gap between germline ends came to 6 bases. In germline, CDR1 is KGHDR, CDR2 SFDVKD. CDR3 nucleotides: TGTGCCACCAGTGCCGGGGGCACAGATACGCAGTATTTT. It codes for CATSAGGTDTQYF.

The chain carries TRBV5-1 and TRBJ1-1; TRBD1 aligns across 7 bases. There are 18 residues in the CDR3. With 1 base clipped from V and 2 bases from J, the junction kept 14 bases outside the gene matches. Germline V gene sequence: CDR1 SGHRS, CDR2 YFSETQ. CDR3 sequence: CASSLRIGAGGVNTEAFF. For the CDR3, the DNA is TGCGCCAGCAGCTTGAGGATTGGGGCAGGGGGAGTCAACACTGAAGCTTTCTTT.

There are many counts of this clonotype. This chain connects TRBV7-3 to TRBJ2-1; TRBD1 aligns across 7 bases. Germline CDR1 SGHTA, CDR2 FQGTGA. The CDR3 runs 13 residues. The trim removed 1 base at V and 7 bases at J, leaving 1 base unmatched. The CDR3 spells CASSLKGANEQFF. In DNA form, the CDR3 reads TGTGCCAGCAGCTTAAAGGGGGCAAATGAGCAGTTCTTC.

Ten or more counts support this clonotype. V and J are TRBV14 and TRBJ1-1; possible D gene TRBD1, 5 bases. CDR3 length equals 12 residues. CDR1 and CDR2 (germline): SGHDN, FVKESK. V lost 5 bases and J 4 bases, leaving 8 bases between the germline ends. The CDR3 DNA reads as TGTGCCAGCAGCGGGGGGGGCACTGAAGCTTTCTTT. Translation: CASSGGGTEAFF.

This clonotype was recorded at least ten times. V and J are TRBV6-5 and TRBJ2-1; TRBD2 matches at 15 bases. Germline V lookup: CDR1 MNHEY, CDR2 SVGAGI. V shed 4 bases and J 9 bases; nucleotides not matched to a gene: 4. The CDR3 consists of 15 residues. The CDR3 spells CASSWTSGGAGEQFF. As DNA, the CDR3 is TGTGCCAGCAGTTGGACTAGCGGGGGGGCCGGTGAGCAGTTCTTC.

This clonotype came up many times. The chain joins TRBV20-1 to TRBJ2-3; D is ambiguous. This CDR3 contains 14 residues. Trimming took 2 bases from V and 3 from J, leaving 12 bases between them. CDR1 DFQATT and CDR2 SNEGSKA come from the germline V gene (reference sequence). This CDR3 is CSARNPSRTDTQYF. CDR3 nucleotides: TGCAGTGCTAGAAATCCTAGTCGGACAGATACGCAGTATTTT.

This clonotype was found many times. The V gene is TRBV29-1, the J gene TRBJ2-2, with 9 bases aligning to TRBD1. V shed 1 base, J shed 5 bases, and the junction held 8 bases outside the gene matches. Germline V gives CDR1 SQVTM, CDR2 ANQGSEA. The CDR3 contains 16 residues. Written as DNA, the CDR3 is TGCAGCGTTGAAGCCCAAGACAGGGGGAGTACCGGGGAGCTGTTTTTT. Translating it yields CSVEAQDRGSTGELFF.

This clonotype was counted a few times. The CDR3 DNA sequence: TGTGCCAGCAGCAAAAGCAGACAGGGCGGCACCGGGGAGCTGTTTTTT. It codes for CASSKSRQGGTGELFF. The gene calls are TRBV21-1 and TRBJ2-2; TRBD1 was called by the table and not checked on the DNA. TRBV21-1 is described as a pseudogene. The CDR3 is 16 amino acids.

Ten or more counts support this clonotype. The chain joins TRBV29-1 to TRBJ2-2; D not certain. Deletions cut 6 bases from V and 0 bases from J, with 8 bases between. Germline lookup yields CDR1 SQVTM and CDR2 ANQGSEA. The length of the CDR3 is 13 residues. CDR3 loop: CSVSAANTGELFF. The CDR3 coding sequence is TGCAGCGTGAGTGCCGCGAACACCGGGGAGCTGTTTTTT.